Given below is one T cell receptor (beta chain) in context. This sample stems from a study of OX40 agonist ivuxolimab in advanced cancers. The V gene lost 2 bases and the J gene lost 5 bases, with 13 bases spanning the gap. The CDR3 runs to 14 residues. Looked up from germline, CDR1 is SGHNT and CDR2 is YYREEE (reference sequence). Generated by immunoSEQ multiplex PCR, the TCRdb table keeps only in-frame clones and is missing some. The data contain about 120,000 clones, around 91% of them singletons. Specimen: CD4+ or CD8+ T cells sorted from blood, collected in a trial of the OX40 agonist ivuxolimab. The V and J genes are TRBV5-4 and TRBJ1-1, with TRBD1 as a possible D gene (6 bases). This receptor was taken from an adult with an advanced solid tumor such as melanoma, head and neck, liver or kidney cancer. The CDR3 sequence is CASSFAGRGTEAFF. For the CDR3, the DNA is TGTGCCAGCAGCTTTGCAGGCAGGGGTACTGAAGCTTTCTTT.